The clone carrying this T cell receptor (beta chain) was counted a few times. Method: immunoSEQ multiplex PCR; TCRdb's copy keeps in-frame clones and lacks some. The sample gives around 130,000 clones, over 75% of which show up once; roughly 3.2% is in the top ten. The data originate from a study of control samples from healthy donors and cancer patients. The CDR3 consists of 15 residues. The V and J ends lost 6 bases and 4 bases respectively, with 19 bases between them. CDR1 and CDR2 (germline): LNHDA, SQIVND (reference sequence). J is TRBJ2-7 and V is TRBV19, with a weak D call TRBD1 (6 bases). Material: blood. The receptor's source is a man aged 45 to 65 in good health. This CDR3 is CASSKPGTRPYEQYF. CDR3 sequence (DNA): TGTGCCAGTAGCAAACCCGGGACACGACCGTACGAGCAGTACTTC.